This is a list of T cell receptor beta chains from one sample in a study of blood T cell repertoires in COVID-19. Repertoires were generated with immunoSEQ multiplex PCR, while TCRdb's copy carries only in-frame clones and drops some. The sample shows about 210,000 clones, over 75% of them seen only once. Material for sequencing was PBMCs or T cells enriched from blood (not recorded which). The receptors were sampled from a man aged 35 to 55 who had recovered from COVID-19. The CDR3 runs from the conserved cysteine through the conserved F or W. Fields, in order: V gene, clone size, CDR3 length, J gene, CDR3 protein. Where a row states a size, it is once, few, many or the class of an expanded clone; other rows omit it.

v_gene: TRBV7-9
abundance: .
len: 14
j_gene: TRBJ2-1
CDR3aa: CASSLTSGSWEQFF

v_gene: TRBV7-9
abundance: .
len: 12
j_gene: TRBJ2-1
CDR3aa: CASSFSGNEQFF

v_gene: TRBV2
abundance: .
len: 14
j_gene: TRBJ1-5
CDR3aa: CASRTDGGDQPQHF

v_gene: TRBV4-1
abundance: few
len: 14
j_gene: TRBJ2-1
CDR3aa: CASSQGSIYNEQFF

v_gene: TRBV7-8
abundance: .
len: 15
j_gene: TRBJ1-6
CDR3aa: CASSGALGVNSPLHF

v_gene: TRBV11-1
abundance: .
len: 16
j_gene: TRBJ2-7
CDR3aa: CASSLVGGGSRLEQYF

v_gene: TRBV3-1/TRBV3-2
abundance: many
len: 13
j_gene: TRBJ1-1
CDR3aa: CASSQSNTGEAFF

v_gene: TRBV7-9
abundance: .
len: 16
j_gene: TRBJ1-1
CDR3aa: CASSSGSSGGNTEAFF

v_gene: TRBV27
abundance: .
len: 15
j_gene: TRBJ1-2
CDR3aa: CASSSHRGSVYGYTF

v_gene: TRBV6-1
abundance: .
len: 15
j_gene: TRBJ2-3
CDR3aa: CASSDRDPSTDTQYF

v_gene: TRBV7-2
abundance: .
len: 12
j_gene: TRBJ1-2
CDR3aa: CASSQMTGGYTF

v_gene: TRBV11-2
abundance: .
len: 17
j_gene: TRBJ1-1
CDR3aa: CASSPGGWGTLNTEAFF

v_gene: TRBV19
abundance: .
len: 13
j_gene: TRBJ1-2
CDR3aa: CASEAGGFYGYTF

v_gene: TRBV7-2
abundance: .
len: 15
j_gene: TRBJ1-1
CDR3aa: CASSLDVGVRTEAFF

v_gene: TRBV23-1
abundance: once
len: 17
j_gene: TRBJ2-5
CDR3aa: CASSQKLAGDFQETQYF

v_gene: TRBV2
abundance: .
len: 16
j_gene: TRBJ2-1
CDR3aa: CASSPPLAGGLDEQFF

v_gene: TRBV12-3/TRBV12-4
abundance: .
len: 13
j_gene: TRBJ1-5
CDR3aa: CASWSGYNQPQHF

v_gene: TRBV2
abundance: .
len: 14
j_gene: TRBJ2-7
CDR3aa: CASAGTSDSYEQYF

v_gene: TRBV3-1/TRBV3-2
abundance: .
len: 14
j_gene: TRBJ1-3
CDR3aa: CASSQVYSGNTIYF

v_gene: TRBV18
abundance: few
len: 13
j_gene: TRBJ1-2
CDR3aa: CASSPGSGNGYTF

v_gene: TRBV9
abundance: few
len: 14
j_gene: TRBJ2-1
CDR3aa: CASSVGSDYNEQFF

v_gene: TRBV3-1/TRBV3-2
abundance: .
len: 12
j_gene: TRBJ1-2
CDR3aa: CASSHSRYGYTF

v_gene: TRBV5-1
abundance: .
len: 15
j_gene: TRBJ2-1
CDR3aa: CASSWGPVGDNEQFF

v_gene: TRBV5-1
abundance: .
len: 15
j_gene: TRBJ1-5
CDR3aa: CASSERTGGNQPQHF

v_gene: TRBV5-1
abundance: .
len: 14
j_gene: TRBJ2-2
CDR3aa: CASSPNSNTGELFF

v_gene: TRBV5-6
abundance: .
len: 14
j_gene: TRBJ1-2
CDR3aa: CASSLSRGRYGYTF

v_gene: TRBV19
abundance: .
len: 14
j_gene: TRBJ2-1
CDR3aa: CATSRGRGYNEQFF

v_gene: TRBV4-1
abundance: .
len: 13
j_gene: TRBJ1-2
CDR3aa: CASSLGQNYGYTF

v_gene: TRBV7-2
abundance: .
len: 16
j_gene: TRBJ2-7
CDR3aa: CASSLGGGIAFYEQYF

v_gene: TRBV4-2
abundance: once
len: 17
j_gene: TRBJ2-5
CDR3aa: CASSQGGTGEGGETQYF

v_gene: TRBV9
abundance: .
len: 15
j_gene: TRBJ1-3
CDR3aa: CASSVGGGGGNTIYF

v_gene: TRBV19
abundance: .
len: 14
j_gene: TRBJ2-1
CDR3aa: CATRAGGAYNEQFF

v_gene: TRBV10-3
abundance: .
len: 16
j_gene: TRBJ1-3
CDR3aa: CAITTGNALSGNTIYF

v_gene: TRBV7-6
abundance: .
len: 13
j_gene: TRBJ2-7
CDR3aa: CASSLTGSDEQYF

v_gene: TRBV12-2
abundance: .
len: 16
j_gene: TRBJ2-3
CDR3aa: CASRARISGCTDTQYF

v_gene: TRBV5-6
abundance: few
len: 13
j_gene: TRBJ1-2
CDR3aa: CASSSGGYRGYTF

v_gene: TRBV7-9
abundance: .
len: 14
j_gene: TRBJ1-2
CDR3aa: CASSLNSAAGGYTF

v_gene: TRBV7-2
abundance: .
len: 15
j_gene: TRBJ1-4
CDR3aa: CASSLGYRPNEKLFF

v_gene: TRBV6-6
abundance: once
len: 16
j_gene: TRBJ2-2
CDR3aa: CASSYGQGAGTGELFF

v_gene: TRBV6-2/TRBV6-3
abundance: .
len: 15
j_gene: TRBJ2-2
CDR3aa: CASSYLQGGTGELFF

v_gene: TRBV15
abundance: once
len: 11
j_gene: TRBJ1-1
CDR3aa: CAVGTVTEAFF

v_gene: TRBV12-3/TRBV12-4
abundance: few
len: 13
j_gene: TRBJ2-7
CDR3aa: CASSRQGNYEQYF

v_gene: TRBV15
abundance: .
len: 19
j_gene: TRBJ1-3
CDR3aa: CATSRSPAGYLSSGNTIYF

v_gene: TRBV5-1
abundance: .
len: 14
j_gene: TRBJ2-1
CDR3aa: CASSLVARGNEQFF

v_gene: TRBV6-5
abundance: .
len: 14
j_gene: TRBJ1-3
CDR3aa: CATTKGQGGNTIYF

v_gene: TRBV10-3
abundance: .
len: 14
j_gene: TRBJ1-1
CDR3aa: CAISRQGGDTEAFF

v_gene: TRBV4-1
abundance: .
len: 22
j_gene: TRBJ2-7
CDR3aa: CASSQETTLMRTGGSDFYEQYF

v_gene: TRBV5-5
abundance: .
len: 16
j_gene: TRBJ1-2
CDR3aa: CASSLGPTGGFDGYTF

v_gene: TRBV7-9
abundance: .
len: 14
j_gene: TRBJ1-2
CDR3aa: CASSDGTENYGYTF

v_gene: TRBV29-1
abundance: .
len: 13
j_gene: TRBJ2-7
CDR3aa: CSVVDRDQYEQYF

v_gene: TRBV10-3
abundance: .
len: 15
j_gene: TRBJ1-2
CDR3aa: CAISELSLGATGYTF

v_gene: TRBV12-3/TRBV12-4
abundance: once
len: 13
j_gene: TRBJ2-2
CDR3aa: CASSSRATGELFF

v_gene: TRBV7-9
abundance: .
len: 17
j_gene: TRBJ2-1
CDR3aa: CASSLAKGHFLRNEQFF

v_gene: TRBV19
abundance: .
len: 13
j_gene: TRBJ1-6
CDR3aa: CASRDREDSPLHF

v_gene: TRBV5-4
abundance: .
len: 14
j_gene: TRBJ2-7
CDR3aa: CASSLEASRYEQYF